This TCR beta chain was captured in a study of blood T cell repertoires in COVID-19 (TCRdb year 2020). For context, the study as a whole: Samples from collaborators originated in the United States, Italy and Spain and spanned both the acute and convalescent phases of COVID-19. The dataset comprised deeply sampled blood TCRbeta repertoires from subjects exposed to, actively infected with, or recovered from COVID-19. The samples were drawn from the first 160 participants of the ongoing ImmuneRACE study and from 950 to 1,500 subjects provided by 6 global collaborators. The repertoires were released in a freely available public database meant as a resource for research on the immune response to SARS-CoV-2. HLA class I and class II types, where available, came from metadata supplied by the sample provider rather than from assay-based typing. The material from the prospective study consisted of cDNA or gDNA derived from T cells, B-cell-depleted T cells, or PBMCs. A de-identified subject ID, COVID-19 status, age in years and sex were almost always included in the sample metadata.

The collaborating institutions used their own protocols to collect whole blood in K2EDTA tubes. Collaborator samples were shipped for TCRbeta analysis as frozen whole blood, isolated PBMCs, or DNA extracted from either sample type. From cysteine to phenylalanine, the CDR3 is 15 amino acids long. Of all the DNA, just the CDR3 is kept, 45 bases in frame from base 1. The germline ends are 13 bases apart after V is trimmed by 5 bases and J by 0 bases. Reading the germline V gene gives CDR1 SGHNT and CDR2 YENEEA. Regarding this clone: The specificity of this receptor is unknown. Base-call qualities are not available, and no considerably larger clone is one nucleotide away.

Summary of the overall study and its limitations: How much clinical and demographic metadata was included differed by source and by participant, and the metadata was provided uncurated.

The immunoSEQ Assay, a bias-controlled multiplex PCR, was used to amplify TCRbeta CDR3 regions from genomic DNA. For the original study's pipeline: Within the assay, amplification of reference gene primers was used to estimate how many nucleated cells each sample contained. Sequence reads were collapsed and filtered to measure the absolute abundance of every unique TCRbeta CDR3 rearrangement. For each sample, productive Simpson clonality was calculated as the square root of Simpson's diversity index over productive rearrangements. Sourced from immuneACCESS, this table was stored by TCRdb with only in-frame sequences that have V and J called. A share of the clones is absent; for the studies checked, an unresolved V gene accounts for under half, and the remainder has no known explanation. The V and J calls and clone size come from that table; D and trimming were worked out from the DNA. In all, the sample holds 150,000 or so clones, and nearly 80% of those were seen once. The ten most abundant clones make up roughly 1.5% of the sample.

The source is a man older than 75 with acute or convalescent COVID-19. The rearrangement combines TRBV11-3 with TRBJ1-1; TRBD1 is a possible D gene, resting on 5 matching bases. Sample: peripheral blood. The CDR3 sequence is CASSRGGKVNTEAFF. The DNA reads TGTGCCAGCAGCCGGGGGGGGAAAGTGAACACTGAAGCTTTCTTT.